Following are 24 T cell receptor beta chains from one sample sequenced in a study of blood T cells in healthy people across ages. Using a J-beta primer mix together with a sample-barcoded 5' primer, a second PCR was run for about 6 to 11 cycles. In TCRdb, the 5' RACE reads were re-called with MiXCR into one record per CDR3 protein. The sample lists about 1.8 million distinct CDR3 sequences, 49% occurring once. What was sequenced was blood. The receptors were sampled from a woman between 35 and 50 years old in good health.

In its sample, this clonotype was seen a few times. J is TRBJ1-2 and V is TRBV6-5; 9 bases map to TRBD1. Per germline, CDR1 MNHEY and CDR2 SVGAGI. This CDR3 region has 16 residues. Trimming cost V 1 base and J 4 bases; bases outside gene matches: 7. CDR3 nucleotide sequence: TGTGCCAGCAGTTACTGTCTTGACAGGGGGGTCTATGGCTACACCTTC. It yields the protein CASSYCLDRGVYGYTF.

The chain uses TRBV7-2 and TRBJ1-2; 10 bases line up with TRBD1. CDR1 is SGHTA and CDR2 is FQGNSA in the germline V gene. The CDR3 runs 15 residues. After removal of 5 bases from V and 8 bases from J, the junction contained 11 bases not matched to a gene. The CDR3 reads CASSLSRDRGGGYTF. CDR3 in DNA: TGTGCCAGCAGCCTTTCCCGGGACAGGGGCGGAGGCTACACCTTC. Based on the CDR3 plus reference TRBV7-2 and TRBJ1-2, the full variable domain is GAGVSQSPSNKVTEKGKDVELRCDPISGHTALYWYRQSLGQGLEFLIYFQGNSAPDKSGLPSDRFSAERTGGSVSTLTIQRTQQEDSAVYLCASSLSRDRGGGYTFGSGTRLTVV.

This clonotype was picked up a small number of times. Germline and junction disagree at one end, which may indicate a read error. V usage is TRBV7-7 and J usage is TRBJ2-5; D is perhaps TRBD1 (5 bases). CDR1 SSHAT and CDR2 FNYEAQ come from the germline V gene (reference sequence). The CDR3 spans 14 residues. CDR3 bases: TGTGCTAGCAGCTTAACGCAGGGTGGAGAGACCCAGTACTTC. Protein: CASSLTQGGETQYF. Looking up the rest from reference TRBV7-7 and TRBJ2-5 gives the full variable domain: GAGVSQSPRYKVTKRGQDVTLRCDPISSHATLYWYQQALGQGPEFLTYFNYEAQPDKSGLPSDRFSAERPEGSISTLTIQRTEQRDSAMYRCASSLTQGGETQYFGPGTRLLVL.

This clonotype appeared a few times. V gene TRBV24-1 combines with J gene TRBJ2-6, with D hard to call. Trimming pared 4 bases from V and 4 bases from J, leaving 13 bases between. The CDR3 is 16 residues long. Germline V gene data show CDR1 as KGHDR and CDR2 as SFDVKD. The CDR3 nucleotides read TGTGCCACCAGTGACACCAGTCTGAGGGGGGCCAACGTCCTGACTTTC. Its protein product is CATSDTSLRGANVLTF.

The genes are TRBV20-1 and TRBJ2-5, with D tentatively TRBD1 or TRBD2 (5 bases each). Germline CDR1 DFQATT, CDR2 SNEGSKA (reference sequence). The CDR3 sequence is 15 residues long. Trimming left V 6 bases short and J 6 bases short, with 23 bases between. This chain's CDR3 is CSAPSGTEVLQTQYF. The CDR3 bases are TGCAGTGCGCCTTCGGGGACGGAGGTTCTGCAGACCCAGTACTTC.

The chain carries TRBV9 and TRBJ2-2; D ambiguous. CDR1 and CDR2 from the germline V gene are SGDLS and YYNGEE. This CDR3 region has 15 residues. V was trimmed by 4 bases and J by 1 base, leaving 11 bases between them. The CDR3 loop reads CASSTRLENTGELFF. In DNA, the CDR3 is TGTGCCAGCAGCACAAGACTCGAGAACACCGGGGAGCTGTTTTTT.

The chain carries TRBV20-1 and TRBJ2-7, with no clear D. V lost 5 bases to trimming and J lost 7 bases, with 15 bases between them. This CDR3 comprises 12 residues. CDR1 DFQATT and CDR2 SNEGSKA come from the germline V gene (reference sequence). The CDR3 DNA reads TGCAGTGCTCGCTTAACAAGGGAAGAGCAGTACTTC. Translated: CSARLTREEQYF.

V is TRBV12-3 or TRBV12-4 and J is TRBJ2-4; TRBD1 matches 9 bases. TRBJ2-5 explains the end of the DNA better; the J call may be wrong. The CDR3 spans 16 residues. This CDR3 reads CASSPPRDREQETQYF. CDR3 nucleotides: TGTGCCAGCAGTCCCCCCCGGGACAGGGAACAAGAGACCCAGTACTTC.

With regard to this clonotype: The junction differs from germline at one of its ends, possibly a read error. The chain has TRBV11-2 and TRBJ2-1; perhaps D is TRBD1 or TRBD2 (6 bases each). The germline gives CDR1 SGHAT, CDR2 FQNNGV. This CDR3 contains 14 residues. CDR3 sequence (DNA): TGTGCCAGCAGCTTGCGGGACACACTTTTTGAGAAGTTCTTC. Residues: CASSLRDTLFEKFF.

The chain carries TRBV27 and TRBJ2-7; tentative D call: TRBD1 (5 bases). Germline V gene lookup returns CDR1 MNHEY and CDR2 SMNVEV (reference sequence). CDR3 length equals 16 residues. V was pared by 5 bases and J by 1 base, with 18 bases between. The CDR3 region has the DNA TGTGCCAGCAGTCAAGGGGTAGGGCTCCTGTCCTACGAGCAGTACTTC. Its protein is CASSQGVGLLSYEQYF.

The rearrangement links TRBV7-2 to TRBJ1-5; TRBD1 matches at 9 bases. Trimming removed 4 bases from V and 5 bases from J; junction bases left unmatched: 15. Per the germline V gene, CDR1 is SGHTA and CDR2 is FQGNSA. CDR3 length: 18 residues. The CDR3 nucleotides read TGTGCCAGCAGCTCAAGGCCGGGACAGGGTATTTGGGATCAGCCCCAGCATTTT. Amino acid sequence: CASSSRPGQGIWDQPQHF.

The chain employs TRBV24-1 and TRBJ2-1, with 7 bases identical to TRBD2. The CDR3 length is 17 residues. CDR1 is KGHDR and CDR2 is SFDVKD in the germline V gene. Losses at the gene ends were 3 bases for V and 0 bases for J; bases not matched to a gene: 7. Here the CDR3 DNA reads TGTGCCACCAGTGATCCTACTAGCGCGGGCTCCTACAATGAGCAGTTCTTC. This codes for CATSDPTSAGSYNEQFF.

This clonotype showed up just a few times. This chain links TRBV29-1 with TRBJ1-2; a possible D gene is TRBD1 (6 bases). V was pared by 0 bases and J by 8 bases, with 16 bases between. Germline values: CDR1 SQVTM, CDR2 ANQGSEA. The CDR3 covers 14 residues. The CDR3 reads CSVEDWGRGRGYTF. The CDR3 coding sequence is TGCAGCGTTGAAGATTGGGGCAGGGGCCGCGGCTACACCTTC. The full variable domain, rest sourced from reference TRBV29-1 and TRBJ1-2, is SAVISQKPSRDICQRGTSLTIQCQVDSQVTMMFWYRQQPGQSLTLIATANQGSEATYESGFVIDKFPISRPNLTFSTLTVSNMSPEDSSIYLCSVEDWGRGRGYTFGSGTRLTVV.

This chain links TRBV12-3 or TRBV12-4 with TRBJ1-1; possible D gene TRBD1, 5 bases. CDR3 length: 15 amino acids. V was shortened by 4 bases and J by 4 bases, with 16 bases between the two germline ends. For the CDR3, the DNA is TGTGCCAGCAGTTCGCCCCATTCAGGGACCACTGAAGCTTTCTTT. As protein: CASSSPHSGTTEAFF.

This CDR3 reads CSASGLAVEQYF. The CDR3 DNA sequence: TGCAGTGCGTCGGGACTAGCGGTCGAGCAGTACTTC. The gene calls are TRBV20-1 and TRBJ2-5, with TRBD2 matching over 11 bases. The J call may be wrong; the DNA end is better matched by TRBJ2-7. CDR1 is DFQATT and CDR2 is SNEGSKA in the germline V gene (reference sequence). This CDR3 is built from 12 residues.

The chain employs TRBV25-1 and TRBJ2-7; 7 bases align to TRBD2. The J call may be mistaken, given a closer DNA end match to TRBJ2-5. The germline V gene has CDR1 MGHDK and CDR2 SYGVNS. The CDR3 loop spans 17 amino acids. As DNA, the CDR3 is TGTGCCAGCAGTGAATTTGGCCCGGGGAGGGGCTGGGAGACCCAGTACTTC. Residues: CASSEFGPGRGWETQYF.

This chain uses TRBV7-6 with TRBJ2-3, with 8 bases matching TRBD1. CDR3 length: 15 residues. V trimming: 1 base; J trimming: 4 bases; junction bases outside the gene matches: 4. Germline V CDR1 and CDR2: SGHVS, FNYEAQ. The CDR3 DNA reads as TGTGCCAGCAGCTTAGGACAGGGGAACTCAGATACGCAGTATTTT. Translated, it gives CASSLGQGNSDTQYF.

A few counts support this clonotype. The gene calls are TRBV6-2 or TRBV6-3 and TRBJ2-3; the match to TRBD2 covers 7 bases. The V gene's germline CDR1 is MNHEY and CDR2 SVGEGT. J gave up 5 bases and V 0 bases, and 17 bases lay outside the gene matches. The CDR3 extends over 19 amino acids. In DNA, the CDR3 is TGTGCCAGCAGTTACTCGAGAACAACGGGGGGAATCTTCGGAGATACGCAGTATTTT. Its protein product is CASSYSRTTGGIFGDTQYF.

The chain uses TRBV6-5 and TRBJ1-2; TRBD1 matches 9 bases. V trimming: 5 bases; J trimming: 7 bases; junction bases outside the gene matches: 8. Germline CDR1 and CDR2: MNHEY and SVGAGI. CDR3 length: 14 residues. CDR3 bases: TGTGCCAGCAGTGCACCGGGACAGGGAAGTGGCTACACCTTC. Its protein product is CASSAPGQGSGYTF.

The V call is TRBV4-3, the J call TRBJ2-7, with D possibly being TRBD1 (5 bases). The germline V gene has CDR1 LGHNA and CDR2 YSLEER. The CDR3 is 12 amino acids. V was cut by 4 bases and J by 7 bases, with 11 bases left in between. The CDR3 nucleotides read TGCGCCAGCAGCCGTGGTAGGGGAGAGCAGTACTTC. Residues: CASSRGRGEQYF.

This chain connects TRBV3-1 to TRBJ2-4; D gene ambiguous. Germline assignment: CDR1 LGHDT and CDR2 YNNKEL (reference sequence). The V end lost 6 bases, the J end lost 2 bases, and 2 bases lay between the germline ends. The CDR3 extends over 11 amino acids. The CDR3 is CASRSKNIQYF. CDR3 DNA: TGTGCCAGCAGGTCCAAAAACATTCAGTACTTC.

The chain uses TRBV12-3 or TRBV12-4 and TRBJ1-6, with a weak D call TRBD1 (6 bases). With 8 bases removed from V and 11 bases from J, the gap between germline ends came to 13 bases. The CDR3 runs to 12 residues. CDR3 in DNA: TGTGCCAGCGGGCAGGGGAAAGCACCCCTCCACTTT. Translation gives CASGQGKAPLHF.

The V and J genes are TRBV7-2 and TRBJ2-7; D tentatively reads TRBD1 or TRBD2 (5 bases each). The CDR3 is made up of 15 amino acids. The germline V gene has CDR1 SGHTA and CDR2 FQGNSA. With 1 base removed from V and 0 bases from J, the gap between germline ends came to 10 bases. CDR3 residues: CASSLGGFSSYEQYF. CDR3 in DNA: TGTGCCAGCAGCTTAGGGGGGTTCTCCTCCTACGAGCAGTACTTC.

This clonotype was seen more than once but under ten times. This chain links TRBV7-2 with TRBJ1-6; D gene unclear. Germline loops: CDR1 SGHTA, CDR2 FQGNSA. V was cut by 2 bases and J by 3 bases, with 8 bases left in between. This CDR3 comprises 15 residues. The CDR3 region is CASSLNSGYNSPLHF. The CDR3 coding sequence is TGTGCCAGCAGCTTAAATTCAGGCTATAATTCACCCCTCCACTTT. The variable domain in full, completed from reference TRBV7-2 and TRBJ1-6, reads GAGVSQSPSNKVTEKGKDVELRCDPISGHTALYWYRQSLGQGLEFLIYFQGNSAPDKSGLPSDRFSAERTGGSVSTLTIQRTQQEDSAVYLCASSLNSGYNSPLHFGNGTRLTVT.